This T cell receptor (beta chain) was captured by sequencing in a study of blood T cells in healthy people across ages. Study-level information: The template switching approach captured approximately one barcoded beta molecule for every two T cells. Study-wide results and caveats: PBMCs were not sorted, which prevented a conclusive comparison of naive versus antigen-experienced cells.

It was with a sample-barcoded 5' primer and a J-beta primer mix that a second PCR of about 7 to 12 cycles was run. TCRdb ran MiXCR on the 5' RACE reads and lists one entry per CDR3 protein. The table records fewer than 2,000,000 distinct CDR3 sequences, about two fifths of them present only once. This clonotype was seen more than once but under ten times. Its antigen is not identified. V was clipped by 4 bases and J by 2 bases; unmatched bases: 6. This CDR3 has 15 residues. Per germline, CDR1 DFQATT and CDR2 SNEGSKA (reference sequence). The V call is TRBV20-1, the J call TRBJ2-5; TRBD2 aligns across 11 bases. Sequencing used blood. The receptor was derived from a human donor in good health. This CDR3 reads CSATRLAGSQETQYF. The CDR3 DNA reads TGCAGTGCTACTCGACTAGCGGGGAGTCAAGAGACCCAGTACTTC.